This T cell receptor beta chain is from a study of high-grade serous ovarian cancer treatment subgroups. Study conclusions and caveats: The analyses considered CDR3 and ignored CDR1 and CDR2. Higher neoantigen levels went with greater TCR clonal relatedness. These tumor repertoires lack spatial information from bulk sequencing. Different patients shared almost no repertoire; same-patient tumors shared 0.11 to 0.79.

Assay: immunoSEQ multiplex PCR; the TCRdb copy retains only in-frame clones and omits some. This table holds around 27,000 clones, approximately 79% found once. Tumor tissue was taken before any definitive surgery or chemotherapy was given. The CDR3 length is 15 residues. The germline V and J ends were trimmed by 0 bases and 0 bases, with 11 bases remaining between them. Per the germline V gene, CDR1 is GTSNPN and CDR2 is SVGIG (reference sequence). This clone occurred a few times. The antigen is unknown. The V call is TRBV30, the J call TRBJ1-2, with D uncertain. What was sequenced was tumor tissue. This TCR derives from a human donor with high-grade serous ovarian cancer. CDR3 in DNA: TGTGCCTGGAGTGTACTTACGGTAGCTAACTATGGCTACACCTTC. Amino acids: CAWSVLTVANYGYTF.